The source of this T cell receptor beta chain is a study of blood T cell repertoires in COVID-19. Whole-study context: Acute and convalescent COVID-19 samples came from the United States, Italy and Spain. Sources were T cells, B-cell-depleted T cells, or PBMCs; the material itself was cDNA or gDNA.

This clone appeared a single time. Original data processing: Nucleated cell counts were estimated from reference gene primer amplification. Assay used: immunoSEQ multiplex PCR; TCRdb lists only in-frame clones, some missing. That table is the source of V, J and clone size, and D and trimming were worked out from the DNA. The sample includes tens of thousands of clones, roughly 88% seen only once; the top ten take less than 20%. The ends were cut back, 0 bases at V and 6 bases at J, with 12 bases in the middle. Per germline, CDR1 SGHRS and CDR2 YFSETQ. There are 14 residues in the CDR3. The clonotype was recovered from a human donor in a cohort sampled during active COVID-19. The donor label of this sample is uncertain. Sequencing used peripheral blood. The chain employs TRBV5-1 and TRBJ1-1; D may be TRBD1 (6 bases). CDR3 region: CASSLGQATAEAFF. DNA for the CDR3: TGCGCCAGCAGCTTGGGACAGGCGACCGCTGAAGCTTTCTTT.